This T cell receptor (beta chain) was sequenced for a study of blood T cell repertoires in COVID-19. Study context: COVID-19 samples collected from the United States, Italy and Spain covered acute and convalescent phases. PBMCs, B-cell-depleted T cells, or T cells were the source of the cDNA or gDNA that made up the material.

The CDR3 is 14 amino acids. Deletions cut 5 bases from V and 3 bases from J, with 11 bases between. Germline V CDR1 and CDR2: SEHNR, FQNEAQ (reference sequence). Per the original data handling: Researchers report that nucleated cell counts were estimated from reference gene primer amplification. Libraries were prepared by immunoSEQ multiplex PCR; TCRdb keeps only in-frame clonotypes and omits some of them. V, J and clone size derive from that table, while D and trimming were established from the DNA sequence. This table holds some 280,000 clones, under 90% found once. The V call is TRBV7-9, the J call TRBJ1-5; D call uncertain. The TCR sequence derives from a woman aged 40 to 50 who had recovered from COVID-19. Sequenced sample: peripheral blood. The CDR3 reads CASSPVGDNQPQHF. As DNA, the CDR3 is TGTGCCAGCAGCCCCGTCGGGGACAATCAGCCCCAGCATTTT.